This entry lists 25 T cell receptor beta chains sequenced from one sample in a study of spatial heterogeneity in lung cancer. Broader study findings: How many expanded intratumoral alpha and beta TCRs were present tracked the tumor mutation count, which was a count of nonsynonymous mutations.

Time point meaning: sample taken at primary tumor resection. These receptors' targets are unknown. TCRdb independently ran MiXCR on the 5' RACE reads; one entry per CDR3 protein. Of about 2,800 distinct CDR3 sequences listed, 10% to 14% were seen once; the top ten hold over 9.5%. The input for sequencing was lung tumor tissue, taken at surgery. The receptors come from a male donor with early-stage non-small cell lung cancer.

By its share, this clonotype is medium-sized. The library was prepared for alpha chains; this beta chain is a stray read, so its frequency means little. V usage is TRBV10-2 and J usage is TRBJ2-3; 16 bases are shared with TRBD2. CDR3 length: 17 residues. Germline CDR1 reads WSHSY; CDR2 reads SAAADI. With 7 bases clipped from V and 5 bases from J, the junction kept 9 bases outside the gene matches. CDR3 residues: CASTDGTSGRVVDTQYF. The CDR3 coding sequence is TGCGCCAGCACCGATGGGACTAGCGGGAGGGTCGTAGATACGCAGTATTTT.

As for this clonotype: This beta chain turned up in a library designed for alpha chains; as an off-target read, its abundance says little. The rearrangement links TRBV2 to TRBJ1-5; the D is unclear. CDR1 is SNHLY and CDR2 is FYNNEI in the germline V gene. Trimming cost V 2 bases and J 0 bases, with 8 bases left between them. The CDR3 totals 15 residues. DNA of the CDR3: TGTGCCAGCAGTGAAAGGGCAGGTAGCAATCAGCCCCAGCATTTT. The encoded protein is CASSERAGSNQPQHF.

In its sample, this clonotype ranks as medium-sized. As an off-target read in a library built for alpha chains, this beta chain has a frequency of little significance. The genes are TRBV12-3 or TRBV12-4 and TRBJ1-2, with 9 bases matching TRBD1. J was trimmed by 6 bases and V by 6 bases; bases with no gene match: 17. CDR3 length: 17 residues. DNA of the CDR3: TGTGCCAGCAGCCTCAGAGTCACCGGGGACAGGGTTCATGGCTACACCTTC. Translation gives CASSLRVTGDRVHGYTF.

Points on this clonotype: Found in a library prepared for alpha chains, this beta chain is an off-target read, and its abundance has little meaning. The chain recombines TRBV10-3 with TRBJ1-1; 7 bases fit TRBD1. The germline CDR1 and CDR2 sequences are ENHRY and SYGVKD. J gave up 0 bases and V 4 bases, and 5 bases lay outside the gene matches. The CDR3 loop spans 15 amino acids. The chain's CDR3 is CAISAEGAMNTEAFF. DNA of the CDR3: TGTGCCATCAGTGCCGAGGGGGCCATGAACACTGAAGCTTTCTTT.

This clonotype qualifies as medium-sized. With the library built for alpha chains, this beta chain is off target and its frequency is not meaningful. This rearrangement joins TRBV20-1 to TRBJ2-7, with 10 bases lining up with TRBD2. Per the germline V gene, CDR1 is DFQATT and CDR2 is SNEGSKA (reference sequence). The CDR3 length is 12 residues. The ends lost 4 bases at V and 4 bases at J; junction bases unmatched: 1. The CDR3 bases are TGCAGTGCTACTAGCGGGAGTTACGAGCAGTACTTC. Protein sequence: CSATSGSYEQYF.

About this clonotype: As an off-target read in a library built for alpha chains, this beta chain has a frequency of little significance. V gene TRBV5-5 combines with J gene TRBJ1-5; D unclear. Germline values: CDR1 SGHKS, CDR2 YYEKEE (reference sequence). V gave up 1 base and J gave up 0 bases, with 8 bases separating them. This CDR3 has 15 amino acids. The CDR3 nucleotides are TGTGCCAGCAGCTTGACGGGAAATAGCAATCAGCCCCAGCATTTT. This sequence encodes CASSLTGNSNQPQHF.

By share, this clonotype ranks as large (0.1 to 1%). The library was designed around alpha chains, so this beta chain is a stray read whose abundance carries little weight. V and J are TRBV5-6 and TRBJ2-6; D gene ambiguous. Germline CDR1 reads SGHDT; CDR2 reads YYEEEE. V lost 4 bases and J lost 0, with 5 bases in between. This CDR3 is 14 amino acids long. CDR3 residues: CASSVPSGANVLTF. The CDR3 nucleotides are TGTGCCAGCAGCGTCCCCTCTGGGGCCAACGTCCTGACTTTC.

On this clonotype: The library was prepared for alpha chains; this beta chain is a stray read, so its frequency means little. This chain joins TRBV5-1 and TRBJ2-7; 13 nucleotides line up with TRBD2. With V trimmed by 4 bases and J by 2 bases, 0 bases remained unmatched. The germline gives CDR1 SGHRS, CDR2 YFSETQ. There are 14 residues in the CDR3. For the CDR3, the DNA is TGCGCCAGCAGCGGACTAGCGGGGGCCTACGAGCAGTACTTC. Translated, it gives CASSGLAGAYEQYF.

Judged by abundance, this clonotype is medium-sized. As an off-target read in a library built for alpha chains, this beta chain has a frequency of little significance. This chain connects TRBV25-1 to TRBJ2-3, with D hard to call. Germline CDR1 reads MGHDK; CDR2 reads SYGVNS. With 2 bases removed from V and 1 base from J, the gap between germline ends came to 4 bases. The CDR3 covers 13 residues. The CDR3 coding sequence is TGTGCCAGCAGTGAAGCGGGCACAGATACGCAGTATTTT. Translation gives CASSEAGTDTQYF.

This clonotype is medium-sized in the sample. Found in a library prepared for alpha chains, this beta chain is an off-target read, and its abundance has little meaning. This chain connects TRBV6-2 or TRBV6-3 to TRBJ1-1, with 7 bases that match TRBD1. Per the germline V gene, CDR1 is MNHEY and CDR2 is SVGEGT. This CDR3 spans 13 amino acids. V trimming: 2 bases; J trimming: 5 bases; junction bases outside the gene matches: 2. The CDR3 DNA reads TGTGCCAGCAGTTACAGGGGGCTTACTGAAGCTTTCTTT. Protein sequence: CASSYRGLTEAFF.

By share, this clonotype counts as medium-sized (0.01 to 0.1%). Since it is a stray read in a library aimed at alpha chains, this beta chain has a size that is not meaningful. The chain is built from TRBV12-3 or TRBV12-4 and TRBJ1-4; D not resolved. The CDR3 loop spans 15 amino acids. The V and J ends lost 5 bases and 2 bases respectively, with 12 bases between them. CDR3 nucleotides: TGTGCCAGCAGTCAAGGGCGGGTCACTAATGAAAAACTGTTTTTT. Translated, it gives CASSQGRVTNEKLFF.

In its sample, this clonotype is medium-sized. Since it is a stray read in a library aimed at alpha chains, this beta chain has a size that is not meaningful. The rearrangement links TRBV7-9 to TRBJ2-7; D gene ambiguous. The CDR3 covers 15 residues. Germline V gene lookup returns CDR1 SEHNR and CDR2 FQNEAQ (reference sequence). Trimming took 1 base from V and 4 from J, leaving 14 bases between them. The CDR3 protein is CASSLVPTALYEQYF. The CDR3, as DNA: TGTGCCAGCAGCTTAGTACCCACAGCCCTTTACGAGCAGTACTTC.

This clonotype is labeled as medium-sized. This beta chain was picked up by a library intended for alpha chains and is off target, so its count carries little meaning. The genes are TRBV6-2 or TRBV6-3 and TRBJ2-5; D unresolved. Trimming left V 5 bases short and J 4 bases short, with 17 bases between. Germline CDR1 and CDR2: MNHEY and SVGEGT. CDR3 length: 15 residues. The CDR3 loop reads CASSLPAPEPETQYF. The CDR3, as DNA: TGTGCCAGCAGTCTTCCGGCTCCCGAGCCAGAGACCCAGTACTTC.

This clonotype appeared many times. This beta chain slipped into a library made for alpha chains as a stray read, so its size is not meaningful. V usage is TRBV6-5 and J usage is TRBJ2-7; unclear D gene. The germline V gene has CDR1 MNHEY and CDR2 SVGAGI. Trimming shortened V by 6 bases and J by 0 bases, and 15 bases separated the two germline ends. The CDR3 runs to 15 residues. As DNA, the CDR3 is TGTGCCAGCAGCCGCGGCAGGCTTAACTCCTACGAGCAGTACTTC. It specifies CASSRGRLNSYEQYF.

As regards this clonotype: This beta chain is off target for a library built for alpha chains, so its abundance means little. The chain couples TRBV6-2 or TRBV6-3 to TRBJ2-5; 9 bases match TRBD2. The CDR3 is 19 amino acids. Germline CDR1 and CDR2: MNHEY and SVGEGT. J was trimmed by 1 base and V by 1 base; bases with no gene match: 13. The CDR3 nucleotides read TGTGCCAGCAGTTACTTAAGCTTCAGCGGGGGGCCTGTCCAAGAGACCCAGTACTTC. Translating it yields CASSYLSFSGGPVQETQYF.

This clonotype is judged large. The size of this beta chain means little, since it is a stray read in a library made for alpha chains. The gene calls are TRBV7-3 and TRBJ1-1; TRBD1 might be the D (5 bases). Germline lookup yields CDR1 SGHTA and CDR2 FQGTGA. The CDR3 covers 14 residues. The germline V and J ends were trimmed by 5 bases and 0 bases, with 10 bases remaining between them. CDR3: CASSPTAMNTEAFF. In DNA, the CDR3 is TGTGCCAGCAGCCCGACAGCAATGAACACTGAAGCTTTCTTT.

This clonotype is medium-sized within its sample. Being off target in a library aimed at alpha chains, this beta chain has a size of little meaning. The CDR3 region is CASSLTSDSYEQYF. CDR3 DNA: TGTGCCAGCAGCTTAACTAGCGACTCCTACGAGCAGTACTTC. This rearrangement joins TRBV7-9 to TRBJ2-7, with 7 bases aligning to TRBD2. Germline loops: CDR1 SEHNR, CDR2 FQNEAQ (reference sequence). The CDR3 covers 14 residues. The trim removed 2 bases at V and 0 bases at J, leaving 1 base unmatched.

This clonotype rates as medium-sized. The size of this beta chain means little, since it is a stray read in a library made for alpha chains. The chain employs TRBV6-1 and TRBJ1-2; tentative D call: TRBD1 (5 bases). The CDR3 is made up of 13 amino acids. CDR1 is MNHNS, CDR2 SASEGT, per germline. Trimming shortened V by 7 bases and J by 0 bases, and 9 bases separated the two germline ends. The CDR3 sequence: CASTQGANYGYTF. CDR3 sequence (DNA): TGTGCCAGCACCCAAGGGGCTAACTATGGCTACACCTTC.

This clonotype was detected many times. For a library built for alpha chains, this beta chain is a stray read; little rests on its size. The V call is TRBV20-1, the J call TRBJ1-6, with 11 bases lining up with TRBD1. CDR3 size: 14 residues. Trimming at V came to 6 bases and at J to 7 bases, leaving 5 bases not matched to a gene. Germline CDR1 reads DFQATT; CDR2 reads SNEGSKA (reference sequence). The CDR3 protein is CSARTGGTNSPLHF. The CDR3 nucleotides read TGCAGTGCAAGGACAGGGGGCACAAATTCACCCCTCCACTTT.

In this sample, this clonotype is medium-sized. For a library built for alpha chains, this beta chain is a stray read; little rests on its size. V usage is TRBV7-2 and J usage is TRBJ2-3; 14 nucleotides align to TRBD2. The CDR3 extends over 16 amino acids. The J segment lost 8 bases and the V segment lost 5 bases, leaving 9 bases of the junction unmatched. Germline CDR1 and CDR2: SGHTA and FQGNSA. CDR3 sequence: CASSGGLAGGRRTQYF. As DNA, the CDR3 is TGTGCCAGCAGCGGAGGACTAGCGGGAGGTCGGCGTACGCAGTATTTT.

This clonotype has a count of ten or more. The library was prepared for alpha chains; this beta chain is a stray read, so its frequency means little. Written as DNA, the CDR3 is TGTGCCAGCAGTTTAAGCGGACTAGCGGGGGGGAAAGAGACCCAGTACTTC. Its translation is CASSLSGLAGGKETQYF. The genes are TRBV6-5 and TRBJ2-5; 15 bases align to TRBD2. The CDR3 has 17 amino acids. Trimming took 4 bases from V and 3 from J; bases not matched to a gene: 6. Germline CDR1 reads MNHEY; CDR2 reads SVGAGI.

By frequency in the sample, this clonotype is medium-sized. Being off target in a library aimed at alpha chains, this beta chain has a size of little meaning. This chain connects TRBV28 to TRBJ2-5; 8 bases are shared with TRBD1. The CDR3 extends over 18 amino acids. Germline trimming cut 4 bases from V and 0 bases from J; bases unmatched to any gene: 13. From germline, CDR1 is MDHEN and CDR2 SYDVKM. The CDR3 here is CASSYPGTGDRDQETQYF. The CDR3 coding sequence is TGTGCCAGCAGTTACCCGGGGACAGGAGACCGTGACCAAGAGACCCAGTACTTC. The whole variable domain, remainder taken from reference TRBV28 and TRBJ2-5, is DVKVTQSSRYLVKRTGEKVFLECVQDMDHENMFWYRQDPGLGLRLIYFSYDVKMKEKGDIPEGYSVSREKKERFSLILESASTNQTSMYLCASSYPGTGDRDQETQYFGPGTRLLVL.

This clonotype has ten or more counts. This beta chain is an off-target read within a library intended for alpha chains, so its frequency means little. As DNA, the CDR3 is TGTGCCAGCAGCTTAGGGGCAGGTCCGGAGACCCAGTACTTC. Its protein product is CASSLGAGPETQYF. This sequence joins TRBV7-2 and TRBJ2-5; D uncertain. Trimming removed 1 base from V and 5 bases from J, with 11 bases in between. The CDR3 has 14 residues. CDR1 is SGHTA and CDR2 is FQGNSA in the germline V gene.

By sample share, this clonotype is medium-sized (0.01 to 0.1%). Since the library was made to target alpha chains, this beta chain is a stray read and its abundance is not meaningful. The rearrangement joins TRBV6-6 to TRBJ2-2; D unclear. The V gene's germline CDR1 is MNHNY and CDR2 SVGAGI (reference sequence). Trimming removed 4 bases from V and 3 bases from J, with 6 bases in between. The CDR3 extends over 13 amino acids. The CDR3: CASSSEDTGELFF. CDR3 DNA: TGTGCCAGCAGTTCGGAAGACACCGGGGAGCTGTTTTTT.

This clonotype occurred many times. A library prepared for alpha chains yielded this beta chain as an off-target read; its size is of little meaning. The rearrangement uses TRBV19 and TRBJ2-5; D is possibly TRBD2 (6 bases). Trimming took 4 bases from V and 0 from J, leaving 18 bases between them. Germline CDR1 and CDR2: LNHDA and SQIVND (reference sequence). This CDR3 has 17 residues. The CDR3 DNA is TGTGCCAGTAGTACCCCCACTAGCAGAAAGAACCAAGAGACCCAGTACTTC. Amino acid sequence: CASSTPTSRKNQETQYF.